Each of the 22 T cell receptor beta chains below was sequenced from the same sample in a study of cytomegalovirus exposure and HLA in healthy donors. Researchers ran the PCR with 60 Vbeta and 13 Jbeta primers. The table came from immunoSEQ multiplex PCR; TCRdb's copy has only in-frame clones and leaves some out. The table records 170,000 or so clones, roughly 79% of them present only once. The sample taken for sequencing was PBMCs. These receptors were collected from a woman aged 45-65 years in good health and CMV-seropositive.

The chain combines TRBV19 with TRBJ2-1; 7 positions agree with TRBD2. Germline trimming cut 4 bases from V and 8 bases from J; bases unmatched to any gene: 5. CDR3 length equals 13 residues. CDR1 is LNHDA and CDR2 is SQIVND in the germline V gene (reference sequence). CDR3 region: CASSSGSGDEQFF. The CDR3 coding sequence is TGTGCCAGTAGTAGCGGGAGCGGGGATGAGCAGTTCTTC.

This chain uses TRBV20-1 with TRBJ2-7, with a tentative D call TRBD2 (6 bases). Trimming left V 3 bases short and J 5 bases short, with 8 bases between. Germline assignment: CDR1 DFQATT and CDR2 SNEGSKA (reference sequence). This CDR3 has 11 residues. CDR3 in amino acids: CSASPGDEQYF. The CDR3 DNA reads TGCAGTGCTAGTCCGGGGGACGAGCAGTACTTC.

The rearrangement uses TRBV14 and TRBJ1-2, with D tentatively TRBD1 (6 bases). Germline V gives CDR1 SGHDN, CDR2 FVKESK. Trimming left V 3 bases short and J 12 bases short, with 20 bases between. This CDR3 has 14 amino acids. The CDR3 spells CASSQASTGAVHTF. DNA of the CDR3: TGTGCCAGCAGCCAGGCCTCGACAGGAGCCGTCCACACCTTC. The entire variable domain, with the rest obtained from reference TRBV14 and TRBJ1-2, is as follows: EAGVTQFPSHSVIEKGQTVTLRCDPISGHDNLYWYRRVMGKEIKFLLHFVKESKQDESGMPNNRFLAERTGGTYSTLKVQPAELEDSGVYFCASSQASTGAVHTFGSGTRLTVV.

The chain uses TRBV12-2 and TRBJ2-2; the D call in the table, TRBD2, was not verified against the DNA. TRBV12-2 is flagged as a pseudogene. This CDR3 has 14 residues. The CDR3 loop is CASRNLRRAGELFF. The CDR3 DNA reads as TGTGCAAGTCGCAACCTAAGGAGGGCCGGGGAGCTGTTTTTT.

The CDR3 loop is CASSLGPGQGDTEAFF. CDR3 in DNA: TGCGCCAGCAGCTTGGGCCCCGGACAGGGGGACACTGAAGCTTTCTTT. The V gene is TRBV5-1, the J gene TRBJ1-1; 10 positions match TRBD1. The CDR3 is made up of 16 amino acids. V shed 0 bases and J 3 bases; nucleotides not matched to a gene: 5. Germline CDR1 SGHRS, CDR2 YFSETQ.

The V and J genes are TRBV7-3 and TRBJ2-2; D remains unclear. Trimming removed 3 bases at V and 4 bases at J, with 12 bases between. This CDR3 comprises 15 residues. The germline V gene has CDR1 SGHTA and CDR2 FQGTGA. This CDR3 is CASSFTSLSTGELFF. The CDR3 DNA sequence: TGTGCCAGCAGCTTCACTTCCTTGAGCACCGGGGAGCTGTTTTTT.

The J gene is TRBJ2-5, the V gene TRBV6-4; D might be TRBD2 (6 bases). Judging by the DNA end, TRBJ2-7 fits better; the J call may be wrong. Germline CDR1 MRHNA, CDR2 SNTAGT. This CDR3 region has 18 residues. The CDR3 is CASSDSFPTRAGIYEQYF. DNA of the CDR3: TGTGCCAGCAGTGACTCCTTCCCGACAAGGGCGGGGATCTACGAGCAGTACTTC.

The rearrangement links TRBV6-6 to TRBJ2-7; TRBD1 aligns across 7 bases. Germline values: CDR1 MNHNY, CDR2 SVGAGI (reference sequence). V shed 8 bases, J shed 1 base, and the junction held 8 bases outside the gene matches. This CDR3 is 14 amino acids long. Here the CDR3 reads CASGNRQGSYEQYF. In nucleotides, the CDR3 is TGTGCCAGCGGCAATCGACAGGGTTCCTACGAGCAGTACTTC.

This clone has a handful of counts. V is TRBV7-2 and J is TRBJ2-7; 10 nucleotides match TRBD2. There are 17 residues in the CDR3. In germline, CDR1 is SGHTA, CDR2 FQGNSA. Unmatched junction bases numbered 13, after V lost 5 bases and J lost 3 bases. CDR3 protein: CASSVVELAGVGYEQYF. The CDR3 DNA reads TGTGCCAGCAGCGTGGTTGAGCTAGCGGGAGTGGGCTACGAGCAGTACTTC. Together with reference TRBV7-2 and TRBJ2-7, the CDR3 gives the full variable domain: GAGVSQSPSNKVTEKGKDVELRCDPISGHTALYWYRQSLGQGLEFLIYFQGNSAPDKSGLPSDRFSAERTGGSVSTLTIQRTQQEDSAVYLCASSVVELAGVGYEQYFGPGTRLTVT.

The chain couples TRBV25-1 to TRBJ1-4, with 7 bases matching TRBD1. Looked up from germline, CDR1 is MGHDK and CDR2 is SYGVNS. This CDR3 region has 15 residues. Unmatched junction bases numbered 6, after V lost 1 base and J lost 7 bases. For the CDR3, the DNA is TGTGCCAGCAGTGAATGGGACAGTTTGCGTGAAAAACTGTTTTTT. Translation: CASSEWDSLREKLFF.

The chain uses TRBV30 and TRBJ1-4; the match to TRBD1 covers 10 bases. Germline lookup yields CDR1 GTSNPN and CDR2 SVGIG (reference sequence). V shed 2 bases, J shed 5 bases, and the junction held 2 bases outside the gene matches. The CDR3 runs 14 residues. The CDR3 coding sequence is TGTGCCTGGAGTAGGACAGGGGGGAATGAAAAACTGTTTTTT. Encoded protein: CAWSRTGGNEKLFF.

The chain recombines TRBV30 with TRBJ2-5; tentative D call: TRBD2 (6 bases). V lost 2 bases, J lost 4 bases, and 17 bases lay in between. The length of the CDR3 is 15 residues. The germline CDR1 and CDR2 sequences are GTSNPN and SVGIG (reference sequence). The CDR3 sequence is CAWSQKTSLRETQYF. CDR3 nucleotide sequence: TGTGCCTGGAGTCAGAAAACTAGCTTGCGAGAGACCCAGTACTTC.

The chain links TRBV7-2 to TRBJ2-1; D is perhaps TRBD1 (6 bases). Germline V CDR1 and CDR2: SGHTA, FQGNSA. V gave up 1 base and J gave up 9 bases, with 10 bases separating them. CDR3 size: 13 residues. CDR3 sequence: CASSLVVGGEQFF. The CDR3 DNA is TGTGCCAGCAGCTTAGTAGTAGGGGGTGAGCAGTTCTTC.

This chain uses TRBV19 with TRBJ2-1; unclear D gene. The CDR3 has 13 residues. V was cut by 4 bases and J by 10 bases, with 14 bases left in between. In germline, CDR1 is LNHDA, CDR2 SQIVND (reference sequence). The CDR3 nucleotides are TGTGCCAGTAGTACGACTGTACAATGGGAGCAGTTCTTC. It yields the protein CASSTTVQWEQFF.

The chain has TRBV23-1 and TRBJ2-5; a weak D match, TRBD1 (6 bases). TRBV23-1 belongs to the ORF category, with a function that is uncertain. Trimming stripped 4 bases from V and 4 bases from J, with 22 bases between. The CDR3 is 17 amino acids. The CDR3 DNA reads TGCGCCAGCAGTCGTAATATCGGCAGGGGTAGTGGAGAGACCCAGTACTTC. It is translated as CASSRNIGRGSGETQYF.

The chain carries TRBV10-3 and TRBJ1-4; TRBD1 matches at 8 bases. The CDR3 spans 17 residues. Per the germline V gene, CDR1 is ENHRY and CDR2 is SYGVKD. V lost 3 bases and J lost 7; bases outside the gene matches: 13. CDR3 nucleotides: TGTGCCATCAGTGACGCACGAAGTGGGACAGGCCCTGAAAAACTGTTTTTT. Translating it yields CAISDARSGTGPEKLFF.

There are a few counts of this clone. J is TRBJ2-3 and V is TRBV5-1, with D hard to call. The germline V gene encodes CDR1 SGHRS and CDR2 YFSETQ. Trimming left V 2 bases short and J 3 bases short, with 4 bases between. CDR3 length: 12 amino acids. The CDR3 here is CASSFTTDTQYF. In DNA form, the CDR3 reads TGCGCCAGCAGCTTCACAACAGATACGCAGTATTTT.

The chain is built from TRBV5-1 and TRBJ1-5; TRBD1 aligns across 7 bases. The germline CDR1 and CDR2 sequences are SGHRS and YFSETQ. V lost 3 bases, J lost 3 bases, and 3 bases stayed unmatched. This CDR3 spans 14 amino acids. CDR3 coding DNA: TGCGCCAGCAGCTGGGACAGTCCCAATCAGCCCCAGCATTTT. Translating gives CASSWDSPNQPQHF.

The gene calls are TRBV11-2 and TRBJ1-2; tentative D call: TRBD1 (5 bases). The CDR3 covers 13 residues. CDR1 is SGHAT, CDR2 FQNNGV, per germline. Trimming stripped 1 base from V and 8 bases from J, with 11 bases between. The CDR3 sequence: CASSLAQGRGYTF. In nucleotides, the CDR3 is TGTGCCAGCAGCTTAGCCCAGGGTCGCGGCTACACCTTC. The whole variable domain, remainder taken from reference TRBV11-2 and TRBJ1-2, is EAGVAQSPRYKIIEKRQSVAFWCNPISGHATLYWYQQILGQGPKLLIQFQNNGVVDDSQLPKDRFSAERLKGVDSTLKIQPAKLEDSAVYLCASSLAQGRGYTFGSGTRLTVV.

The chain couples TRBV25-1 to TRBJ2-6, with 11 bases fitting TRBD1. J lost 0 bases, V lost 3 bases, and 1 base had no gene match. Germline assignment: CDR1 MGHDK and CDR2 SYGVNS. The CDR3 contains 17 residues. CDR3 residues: CASSDGTGGSGANVLTF. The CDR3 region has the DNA TGTGCCAGCAGTGATGGGACAGGGGGCTCTGGGGCCAACGTCCTGACTTTC.

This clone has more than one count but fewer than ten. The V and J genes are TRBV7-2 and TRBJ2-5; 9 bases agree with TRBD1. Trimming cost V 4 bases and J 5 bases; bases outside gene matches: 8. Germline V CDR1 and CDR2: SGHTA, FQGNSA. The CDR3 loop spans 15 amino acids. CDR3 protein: CASSSRTGDMETQYF. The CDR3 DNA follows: TGTGCCAGCAGCTCAAGGACAGGGGATATGGAGACCCAGTACTTC.

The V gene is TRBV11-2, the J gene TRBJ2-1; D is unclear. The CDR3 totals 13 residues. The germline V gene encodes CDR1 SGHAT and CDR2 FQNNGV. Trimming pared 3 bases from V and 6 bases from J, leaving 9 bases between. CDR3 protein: CASSLNSLNEQFF. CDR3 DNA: TGTGCCAGCAGCTTGAACAGTCTCAATGAGCAGTTCTTC.